The sequence of this T cell receptor (beta chain) was determined in a study of OX40 agonist ivuxolimab in advanced cancers. Overall study: Partial responses were achieved by three patients: one hepatocellular carcinoma, two cutaneous melanoma. General observations from the study: CD8+ T cells showed, on average, more clonal expansion than CD4+ cells.

With respect to this clone: The antigen remains unidentified.

Sequenced by immunoSEQ multiplex PCR; TCRdb stores in-frame clones only, minus some. The table records tens of thousands of clones, about 90% of them present only once. This specimen was CD4+ or CD8+ T cells sorted from blood, taken in a trial of the OX40 agonist ivuxolimab. This sequence originates from an adult with an advanced solid tumor such as melanoma, head and neck, liver or kidney cancer.

The chain's CDR3 is CASSSHSNQPQHF. The CDR3 coding sequence is TGTGCCAGCAGCTCCCATAGCAATCAGCCCCAGCATTTT. This chain links TRBV7-3 with TRBJ1-5; D remains ambiguous. V shed 4 bases and J shed 0 bases, with 4 bases lying between them. CDR1 is SGHTA and CDR2 is FQGTGA in the germline V gene. The CDR3 spans 13 residues.